These T cell receptor beta chains were read from a single sample in a study of blood T cell repertoires in COVID-19. Profiling relied on immunoSEQ multiplex PCR, and the TCRdb table lists in-frame clones only, not all of them. This table holds 61,000 or so clones, more than 65% found once. The sample was peripheral blood. Source of these receptors: a woman aged 70-85 years with acute or convalescent COVID-19. Both conserved end residues are trimmed from each CDR3. A D gene is named only where the DNA matches it firmly.

v_call	j_call	d_call	cdr3_aa
TRBV5-1	TRBJ2-3	TRBD2	ASRPSGTDTQY
TRBV5-1	TRBJ1-3	TRBD1	ASSLGDSSGNTIY
TRBV6-5	TRBJ1-5	NA	ASREGNQPQH
TRBV6-5	TRBJ2-7	TRBD1	ASSYSLDRVSYEQY
TRBV6-5	TRBJ2-1	NA	ASNTGQSHNEQF
TRBV7-9	TRBJ1-1	NA	ASSGPYRVGTEAF
TRBV14	TRBJ2-1	NA	ASSQVRGNEQF
TRBV23-1	TRBJ1-6	TRBD1	ASSNGAGGFRHNSPLH
TRBV7-2	TRBJ2-3	TRBD1	ASSAGTGGRTDTQY
TRBV2	TRBJ1-1	NA	ASRTGTNTEAF
TRBV4-2	TRBJ1-3	NA	ASSHPPGAGGNTIY
TRBV19	TRBJ2-1	NA	ASSIETDSYEQF
TRBV21-1	TRBJ2-7	NA	ASSKLRKSYYEQY
TRBV14	TRBJ2-1	TRBD2	ASSQDGLAGREQF
TRBV3-1/TRBV3-2	TRBJ2-1	NA	ASTQGPGINEQF
TRBV14	TRBJ1-2	TRBD1	ASSLDRGSGYT
TRBV6-1	TRBJ1-2	TRBD1	ASSETGSRDYYGYT
TRBV5-1	TRBJ2-2	TRBD1	ASSWGQANTGELF
TRBV7-2	TRBJ1-1	TRBD1	ASSYRQGAMEAF
TRBV5-1	TRBJ2-3	NA	ASSYRQAGTDTQY
TRBV2	TRBJ2-1	TRBD2	ASSETSGVNEQF
TRBV18	TRBJ1-5	NA	ASSPSYADQPQH
TRBV7-8	TRBJ1-5	NA	ASSLDVGAGDQPQH
TRBV5-1	TRBJ1-2	TRBD1	ASSSGQDSNYGYT
TRBV7-2	TRBJ1-1	NA	ASGEQGNTEAF
TRBV7-8	TRBJ1-6	TRBD1	ASSDRTGINSPLH
TRBV6-1	TRBJ1-6	NA	ASSEVTDNSPLH
TRBV9	TRBJ1-1	NA	ASSPRSGVVLRTEAF
TRBV28	TRBJ2-7	TRBD1	ASSYHRDRGGYEQY
TRBV3-1/TRBV3-2	TRBJ2-1	TRBD2	ASSQGSAGGGHNEQF
TRBV7-2	TRBJ2-3	TRBD2	ASSLWTSGASDTQY
TRBV5-1	TRBJ1-2	TRBD1	ASSPGTDHFGYT
TRBV5-6	TRBJ1-5	NA	ASSLRNGVNQPQH
TRBV12-3/TRBV12-4	TRBJ2-7	NA	ASSSPRGYEQY
TRBV10-2	TRBJ1-4	NA	ASSDGRGANEKLF
TRBV2	TRBJ2-7	NA	ASKRETPPLSEQY
TRBV5-4	TRBJ1-4	NA	ASRLEGANEKLF
TRBV7-2	TRBJ2-2	NA	ASSLGPMTGELF
TRBV2	TRBJ1-2	TRBD1	ASMTDRGSDGYT
TRBV28	TRBJ1-5	NA	ASSKETNQPQH
TRBV19	TRBJ2-3	NA	ASSTLATSTDTQY
TRBV6-5	TRBJ2-3	NA	AAISVEDTQY
TRBV5-6	TRBJ1-1	TRBD1	ASSSDRVNTEAF
TRBV12-3/TRBV12-4	TRBJ2-5	TRBD1	ASRQTGGETQY
TRBV6-2/TRBV6-3	TRBJ2-2	TRBD2	ASSRRSGGNTGELF
TRBV6-1	TRBJ2-5	TRBD2	ASSEMPQGLAGGRETQY
TRBV5-1	TRBJ1-2	TRBD1	ASSPSGTERGGYT
TRBV28	TRBJ1-2	TRBD1	ASSISGTGRAGYT
TRBV5-1	TRBJ2-5	NA	ASRRTTAQETQY
TRBV3-1/TRBV3-2	TRBJ2-4	TRBD2	ASSQTSGGSAKNIQY
TRBV5-1	TRBJ2-5	NA	ASSLQEVGGTQY
TRBV7-9	TRBJ2-3	TRBD2	ASSLAIAGGPSTDTQY